Below are 27 T cell receptor beta chains sequenced from a single sample in a study of neurological immune-mediated disorders. A single record per CDR3 protein comes from TCRdb applying MiXCR to the 5' RACE reads. The table includes some 76,000 distinct CDR3 sequences, 2.5% to 4% detected once. Sequenced: PBMCs. The receptors were gathered from a woman in her forties or fifties with multiple sclerosis.

This clonotype has a count of ten or more. The chain carries TRBV7-9 and TRBJ2-3; D possibly corresponds to TRBD1 (5 bases). The CDR3 has 15 residues. Germline V gives CDR1 SEHNR, CDR2 FQNEAQ (reference sequence). Trimming took off 5 bases at V and 3 bases at J, with 15 bases between the two ends. In DNA form, the CDR3 reads TGTGCCAGCAGCCCTCTGGGGCGACCGACAGATACGCAGTATTTT. Protein product: CASSPLGRPTDTQYF.

Only a few counts were recorded for this clonotype. The junction and the germline gene differ at one end; a read error may be behind it. The chain combines TRBV7-2 with TRBJ1-6; TRBD1 aligns across 8 bases. This CDR3 region has 14 residues. CDR1 and CDR2 from the germline V gene are SGHTA and FQGNSA. CDR3 in amino acids: CASSLDRGDSTLNF. The DNA of the CDR3 is TGTGCCAGCAGCCTCGACAGGGGCGATTCAACCCTCAACTTT.

This clonotype was seen many times. This chain joins TRBV20-1 and TRBJ2-1; D is tentatively TRBD1 or TRBD2 (6 bases each). CDR1 and CDR2 (germline): DFQATT, SNEGSKA (reference sequence). The CDR3 spans 14 residues. V lost 6 bases, J lost 6 bases, and 18 bases lay in between. The CDR3, as DNA: TGCAGTGCCACTACGGGGGCTACAAGCAATGAGCAGTTCTTC. It translates to CSATTGATSNEQFF.

As for this clonotype: This sequence may be a read error, since a much larger clone differs from it by one base. The genes are TRBV20-1 and TRBJ1-1, with D maybe TRBD1 (6 bases). This CDR3 has 13 amino acids. V was clipped by 7 bases and J by 3 bases, with 15 bases between them. Germline V gene lookup returns CDR1 DFQATT and CDR2 SNEGSKA (reference sequence). The chain's CDR3 is CSDTVDSDTEAFF. DNA for the CDR3: TGCAGTGATACAGTGGACAGCGACACTGAAGCTTTCTTT.

The V and J genes are TRBV6-5 and TRBJ2-5; TRBD2 agrees at 11 bases. The CDR3 length is 14 residues. J was trimmed by 4 bases and V by 6 bases; bases with no gene match: 4. The germline V gene encodes CDR1 MNHEY and CDR2 SVGAGI. The CDR3 here is CASRLAGGLETQYF. CDR3 in DNA: TGTGCCAGCAGATTAGCGGGGGGGCTAGAGACCCAGTACTTC.

This clonotype appeared many times. This chain links TRBV12-3 or TRBV12-4 with TRBJ2-5; TRBD1 agrees at 7 bases. The length of the CDR3 is 15 residues. V lost 4 bases and J lost 2; bases outside the gene matches: 7. Here the CDR3 DNA reads TGTGCCAGCAGTTCCCGATCGACAGGGCAAGAGACCCAGTACTTC. It is translated as CASSSRSTGQETQYF.

This clonotype was seen repeatedly, ten times or more. V gene TRBV25-1 combines with J gene TRBJ2-1, with 9 bases identical to TRBD2. Germline V gives CDR1 MGHDK, CDR2 SYGVNS. CDR3 length: 15 residues. V trimming: 8 bases; J trimming: 3 bases; junction bases outside the gene matches: 8. Written as DNA, the CDR3 is TGTGCCAGCCAACTAGCGGGCTTTTTCTACAATGAGCAGTTCTTC. It codes for CASQLAGFFYNEQFF.

This clonotype was counted ten times or more. V is TRBV6-5 and J is TRBJ2-6; no reliable D call. Germline assignment: CDR1 MNHEY and CDR2 SVGAGI. Deletions cut 8 bases from V and 4 bases from J, with 15 bases between. This CDR3 is built from 15 residues. CDR3 nucleotides: TGTGCCAGCGCAGTGGCTGGTTCGGGGGCCAACGTCCTGACTTTC. Its protein product is CASAVAGSGANVLTF.

This clonotype was counted between two and nine times. This rearrangement joins TRBV12-3 or TRBV12-4 to TRBJ2-5, with D perhaps matching TRBD2 (6 bases). The CDR3 is 13 amino acids. Between the trimmed V and J ends, which lost 3 bases and 4 bases, there was a span of 9 bases. The CDR3: CASSFWGGETQYF. In nucleotides, the CDR3 is TGTGCCAGCAGTTTTTGGGGAGGAGAGACCCAGTACTTC.

This clonotype was picked up many times. The V call is TRBV20-1, the J call TRBJ2-1; the match to TRBD2 covers 10 bases. CDR1 is DFQATT, CDR2 SNEGSKA, per germline (reference sequence). The CDR3 runs to 16 residues. The V gene end was trimmed by 2 bases and the J gene end by 3 bases; junction bases not matched to a gene: 7. The CDR3 protein is CSARPVLAGGYNEQFF. The CDR3 DNA reads TGCAGTGCTAGACCGGTATTAGCGGGAGGCTACAATGAGCAGTTCTTC.

This clonotype came up many times. The CDR3 DNA follows: TGTGCCAGCAGCCAAGTTATAGCGGGTTATGAGCAGTTCTTC. This codes for CASSQVIAGYEQFF. The chain carries TRBV4-2 and TRBJ2-1; 7 bases map to TRBD2. V lost 1 base to trimming and J lost 8 bases; unmatched junction nucleotides: 5. The CDR3 extends over 14 amino acids. CDR1 LGHNA and CDR2 YNFKEQ come from the germline V gene.

This clonotype occurred many times. The DNA for the CDR3 is TGCAGTGCTAGGCAGGGGGCGGCCTACGAGCAGTACGTC. It specifies CSARQGAAYEQYV. This chain links TRBV20-1 with TRBJ2-7, with 8 bases lining up with TRBD1. Per the germline V gene, CDR1 is DFQATT and CDR2 is SNEGSKA (reference sequence). After removal of 3 bases from V and 2 bases from J, the junction contained 3 bases not matched to a gene. The CDR3 is 13 amino acids.

This clonotype came up many times. The chain combines TRBV7-2 with TRBJ2-1; the D gene is possibly TRBD2 (5 bases). There are 12 residues in the CDR3. Looked up from germline, CDR1 is SGHTA and CDR2 is FQGNSA. V lost 5 bases to trimming and J lost 6 bases, with 8 bases between them. In nucleotides, the CDR3 is TGTGCCAGCAGCCCCGGGGTCAATGAGCAGTTCTTC. This codes for CASSPGVNEQFF.

The sample holds many counts of this clonotype. The chain employs TRBV5-1 and TRBJ2-4; 7 bases map to TRBD2. Germline V gives CDR1 SGHRS, CDR2 YFSETQ. V was pared by 0 bases and J by 5 bases, with 5 bases of the junction left unmatched. This CDR3 comprises 15 residues. As DNA, the CDR3 is TGCGCCAGCAGCTTGGCCGTGGCGGGGGAAAACATTCAGTACTTC. This codes for CASSLAVAGENIQYF.

This clonotype was seen at least ten times. V is TRBV13 and J is TRBJ2-7; 7 positions agree with TRBD2. Germline V CDR1 and CDR2: PRHDT, FYEKMQ (reference sequence). Trimming cost V 2 bases and J 2 bases; bases outside gene matches: 6. The CDR3 spans 15 residues. CDR3 protein: CASSLRGSPPYEQYF. The CDR3 nucleotides read TGTGCCAGCAGCTTACGCGGGAGCCCACCCTACGAGCAGTACTTC.

This clonotype was seen at least ten times. The chain employs TRBV7-2 and TRBJ2-2, with D perhaps assigned TRBD1 or TRBD2 (5 bases each). V dropped 5 bases and J dropped 6 bases, with 19 bases sitting between them. CDR3 length: 16 residues. CDR1 is SGHTA and CDR2 is FQGNSA in the germline V gene. The CDR3 sequence: CASSPPRGRTAGELFF. The CDR3 nucleotides are TGTGCCAGCAGCCCCCCGAGGGGACGTACCGCCGGGGAGCTGTTTTTT.

The J gene is TRBJ2-2, the V gene TRBV18; D might be TRBD2 (5 bases). V lost 3 bases to trimming and J lost 6 bases, with 8 bases between them. The CDR3 totals 13 residues. Germline CDR1 reads KGHSH; CDR2 reads LQKENI. This CDR3 is CASSPDSAGELFF. In DNA, the CDR3 is TGTGCCAGCTCACCGGACTCGGCCGGGGAGCTGTTTTTT.

In this sample, this clonotype turned up a few times. The chain employs TRBV6-5 and TRBJ2-1, with D perhaps TRBD1 (6 bases). CDR1 is MNHEY, CDR2 SVGAGI, per germline. The CDR3 has 16 amino acids. Trimming stripped 5 bases from V and 1 base from J, with 15 bases between. CDR3 loop: CASSPGGQISYNEQFF. The CDR3 DNA reads TGTGCCAGCAGTCCCGGTGGACAGATTTCCTACAATGAGCAGTTCTTC.

This clonotype was counted ten times or more. The chain is built from TRBV20-1 and TRBJ2-1; 7 nucleotides match TRBD2. Germline values: CDR1 DFQATT, CDR2 SNEGSKA (reference sequence). The V gene end was trimmed by 3 bases and the J gene end by 8 bases; junction bases not matched to a gene: 4. CDR3 length: 12 residues. CDR3 bases: TGCAGTGCTAGCCCCCGGGAGGATGAGCAGTTCTTC. Protein: CSASPREDEQFF.

This clonotype has a count of ten or more. The chain recombines TRBV28 with TRBJ2-7; 9 bases are a match to TRBD2. The CDR3 consists of 14 residues. V was clipped by 2 bases and J by 4 bases; unmatched bases: 3. Germline-derived CDR1 and CDR2 are MDHEN and SYDVKM. CDR3 in amino acids: CASSLAGGQYEQYF. CDR3 coding DNA: TGTGCCAGCAGTTTAGCGGGAGGGCAGTACGAGCAGTACTTC.

There are many counts of this clonotype. CDR3 in DNA: TGCGCCAGCAGCCCTCGCAACTGGACAACGCCCCAAGAGACCCAGTACTTC. Translated, it gives CASSPRNWTTPQETQYF. J is TRBJ2-5 and V is TRBV5-1; tentative D call: TRBD1 (5 bases). Trimming took 4 bases from V and 1 from J, leaving 20 bases between them. Germline loops: CDR1 SGHRS, CDR2 YFSETQ. The CDR3 covers 17 residues.

This clonotype was picked up many times. The J gene is TRBJ2-3, the V gene TRBV7-9; no reliable D call. Deletions cut 5 bases from V and 6 bases from J, with 9 bases between. The CDR3 is 12 amino acids. The germline V gene encodes CDR1 SEHNR and CDR2 FQNEAQ (reference sequence). The CDR3 loop is CASSPDADTQYF. The CDR3 DNA reads TGTGCCAGCAGCCCGGATGCGGATACGCAGTATTTT.

The sample holds many counts of this clonotype. V usage is TRBV20-1 and J usage is TRBJ2-3; either TRBD1 or TRBD2 may fit D (6 bases each). Trimming pared 4 bases from V and 0 bases from J, leaving 11 bases between. Looked up from germline, CDR1 is DFQATT and CDR2 is SNEGSKA (reference sequence). CDR3 length equals 14 residues. The CDR3 region is CSATRGQSTDTQYF. In nucleotides, the CDR3 is TGCAGTGCTACCCGGGGGCAGAGCACAGATACGCAGTATTTT.

This clonotype was found many times. CDR3 DNA: TGCAGTGCAAACCCAGCGTACCAAGAGACCCAGTACTTC. It codes for CSANPAYQETQYF. The chain has TRBV20-1 and TRBJ2-5, with D uncertain. The CDR3 totals 13 residues. Per the germline V gene, CDR1 is DFQATT and CDR2 is SNEGSKA (reference sequence). V was trimmed by 6 bases and J by 0 bases, leaving 11 bases between them.

In this sample, this clonotype turned up many times. CDR3 in DNA: TGCAGTGCTCCCCTAGCGGGTCTCTACAATGAGCAGTTCTTC. The encoded protein is CSAPLAGLYNEQFF. The chain is built from TRBV20-1 and TRBJ2-1; 8 bases align to TRBD2. The length of the CDR3 is 14 residues. Looked up from germline, CDR1 is DFQATT and CDR2 is SNEGSKA (reference sequence). V was clipped by 5 bases and J by 3 bases; unmatched bases: 6.

This clonotype has at least ten counts. This chain uses TRBV20-1 with TRBJ2-1; TRBD2 matches 8 bases. The CDR3 contains 15 residues. V was clipped by 1 base and J by 8 bases; unmatched bases: 10. Germline V CDR1 and CDR2: DFQATT, SNEGSKA (reference sequence). This chain's CDR3 is CSARGIAGGMHEQFF. The CDR3 coding sequence is TGCAGTGCTAGAGGAATCGCGGGAGGTATGCATGAGCAGTTCTTC.

In this sample, this clonotype turned up many times. The chain's CDR3 is CASSLSGTATGNQPQHF. CDR3 nucleotides: TGTGCCAGCAGCTTAAGCGGGACAGCGACGGGCAATCAGCCCCAGCATTTT. The V and J genes are TRBV11-3 and TRBJ1-5; 7 bases agree with TRBD1. With V trimmed by 2 bases and J by 2 bases, 9 bases remained unmatched. The CDR3 consists of 17 residues. The V gene's germline CDR1 is SGHNT and CDR2 YENEEA.